This T cell receptor (beta chain) comes out of a study of T cell responses to AZD1222 COVID-19 vaccine (dated by TCRdb to about 2021). Context from the whole study: Because spike-specific TCR depth and breadth did not differ between the two schedules, AZD1222 recipients who got a second dose at roughly 4 weeks were pooled with those who got a second dose at roughly 12 weeks. TCR sequencing covered 233 trial participants: 207 given two doses of AZD1222 and 26 given two doses of MenACWY control vaccine. Enrollment into the trials was organized by age into subgroups of 18-55, 56-69 and 70-plus years, and those subgroups contained about 160, 30 and 59 TCR-sequenced participants, respectively. General study outcomes and caveats: Participants were mostly white British and included more females than males, and it was suggested by the authors that clonal diversity may have been underestimated. After two AZD1222 doses, both the breadth and the depth of spike-specific TCRs were significantly higher than at day 0 and than in MenACWY recipients. Nearly half of unique spike-specific TCRs reportedly recognized epitopes outside regions mutated in the B.1.351 and B.1.1.7 variants. In the small 56-69-year group, the increase in depth fell short of significance, most likely because of low power. CD4 TCRs associated with the vaccine covered the entire spike protein, and the dominant responses were in regions 160-218 and 743-854. Only 5 to 7 AZD1222 recipients were SARS-CoV-2 seropositive at baseline, limiting conclusions about previously exposed vaccinees. Because no samples from the day 14 peak response were available, repertoires could be characterized only after the peak T cell response.

The CDR3 regions of human TCRbeta chains were analyzed by immunosequencing. The study's own analysis went as follows. TCRs in the repertoires were matched against a reference library of SARS-CoV-2-specific TCRs that had been generated with the MIRA antigen-specificity platform. Breadth was defined as the fraction of unique TCRs that were SARS-CoV-2-associated, and depth was defined as the fraction of total T cells that were SARS-CoV-2-associated. Using the MIRA data, each spike-specific TCR was assigned both to the spike region to which the TCR was reactive and to a CD4 or CD8 class. Log10-transformed breadth and depth values were compared by one-way ANOVA with Sidak's multiple comparisons tests. The source is immuneACCESS, and TCRdb retained only in-frame sequences with V and J called. Part of the clones is not carried over; for the studies checked, unresolved V genes explain less than half of this, and the remainder is unexplained. For V, J and clone size, that table is used; D and trimming come from the DNA. This sample gives 100,000 to 150,000 clones in total; 89% of them show up just once. The ten top clones hold about 1.4% of the sample.

Notes on this clone: The clone's antigen remains unknown. No per-base quality is available; no much larger clone lies one base away.

Per the publication, the time point label means: baseline before first vaccination. Samples from vaccinated people were obtained from the UK trials COV001 and COV002, which included a single-blind randomized controlled phase 2/3 trial of AZD1222 (ChAdOx1 nCoV-19) in healthy adults. For TCRbeta chain sequencing, PBMC samples were collected from trial participants at day 0 and at day 28 after the second dose. The CDR3, from cysteine to phenylalanine, totals 13 residues. Kept here is only the CDR3 DNA, which spans 39 bases and is read in frame from base 1. For CDR1 and CDR2, the germline V gene lists SGDLS and YYNGEE. V and J lose 3 bases and 3 bases, and a span of 6 bases separates them.

This chain joins TRBV9 to TRBJ2-2; a confident D gene designation cannot be given. This sequence originates from an adult in good health. The input for sequencing was peripheral blood, taken on day 0 of AZD1222 vaccination. The DNA sequence is given as TGTGCCAGCAGCGACCCTTACACCGGGGAGCTGTTTTTT. It codes for CASSDPYTGELFF. Supplemented by the reference TRBV9 and TRBJ2-2 proteins around the CDR3, the complete variable domain is DSGVTQTPKHLITATGQRVTLRCSPRSGDLSVYWYQQSLDQGLQFLIQYYNGEERAKGNILERFSAQQFPDLHSELNLSSLELGDSALYFCASSDPYTGELFFGEGSRLTVL.